This record concerns one TCR beta chain sequence. Vbeta (60) and Jbeta (13) primers were used in the PCR. Sequencing used immunoSEQ multiplex PCR; TCRdb keeps in-frame clones, though not all of them. Among some 150,000 clones listed, about 82% were seen once. These data belong to a study of cytomegalovirus exposure and HLA in healthy donors. This TCR came from a woman in her thirties or forties in good health and CMV-seropositive. Material: PBMCs.

The CDR3 sequence is CAWSVMASGEREQYF. CDR3 coding DNA: TGTGCCTGGAGTGTAATGGCTAGCGGGGAGCGCGAGCAGTACTTC. The chain is built from TRBV30 and TRBJ2-7, with 9 bases that match TRBD2. Germline CDR1 reads GTSNPN; CDR2 reads SVGIG (reference sequence). J was trimmed by 6 bases and V by 0 bases; bases with no gene match: 9. The CDR3 consists of 15 residues.